One and the same sample provided the 25 T cell receptor beta chains below, sequenced in a study of T cells in Graves' hyperthyroidism and ophthalmopathy. The TCR beta CDR3 regions underwent amplification using RNA transcripts as the source. First-round RT-PCR with HTBI primers amplified the TCR CDR3 region. TCRdb re-analysed the multiplex PCR reads in MiXCR, keeping a single row per CDR3 protein. The sample records under 30,000 distinct CDR3 sequences, roughly 49% being singletons. The sequencing sample was made of blood. These receptors were taken from a woman in her thirties or forties with Graves' hyperthyroidism that later progressed to Graves' ophthalmopathy.

The chain joins TRBV10-3 to TRBJ1-5; D is undetermined. The CDR3 runs to 10 residues. Germline values: CDR1 ENHRY, CDR2 SYGVKD. The V end was cut by 5 bases, the J end by 6 bases, with 2 bases between. This chain's CDR3 is CAISSQPQHF. CDR3 nucleotides: TGTGCCATCAGTAGTCAGCCCCAGCATTTT.

This clonotype showed up many times. The chain combines TRBV4-2 with TRBJ2-7, with unresolved D. The CDR3 runs 11 residues. Per germline, CDR1 LGHNA and CDR2 YNFKEQ. Trimming took off 4 bases at V and 2 bases at J, with 3 bases between the two ends. CDR3 sequence: CASSLTYEQYF. DNA of the CDR3: TGTGCCAGCAGCCTGACCTACGAGCAGTACTTC.

The sample holds many counts of this clonotype. This may arise from a read error, as a much more abundant clone is one base away. This chain connects TRBV19 to TRBJ1-3; no reliable D call. The CDR3 has 15 amino acids. The V end lost 6 bases, the J end lost 4 bases, and 16 bases lay between the germline ends. Germline V gene sequence: CDR1 LNHDA, CDR2 SQIVND (reference sequence). In DNA, the CDR3 is TGTGCCAGTAGCAAGGGCGGGATGGTAGGAAACACCATATATTTT. This translates into CASSKGGMVGNTIYF.

V usage is TRBV20-1 and J usage is TRBJ2-7; 16 positions match TRBD2. This CDR3 is built from 14 residues. The V and J ends lost 6 bases and 2 bases, in that order; junction bases with no gene match: 1. Per the germline V gene, CDR1 is DFQATT and CDR2 is SNEGSKA (reference sequence). The CDR3 DNA reads as TGCAGTGCCGGGACTAGCGGGAGGGCCTACGAGCAGTACTTC. Protein product: CSAGTSGRAYEQYF.

Relative to its sample, this clonotype is medium-sized. The chain links TRBV19 to TRBJ1-5, with a weak D call TRBD1 (6 bases). The CDR3 is 16 residues long. CDR1 LNHDA and CDR2 SQIVND come from the germline V gene (reference sequence). V was trimmed by 5 bases and J by 5 bases, leaving 19 bases between them. CDR3 DNA sequence: TGTGCCAGTAGTCCCTACAACACAGGGTTCTATCAGCCCCAGCATTTT. Its translation is CASSPYNTGFYQPQHF.

Comment on this clonotype: The conserved phenylalanine or tryptophan is not found at the CDR3 terminus, so this likely reflects a read error. No DNA is shown, since the ends of the CDR3 on it are uncertain; the CDR3 is the one TCRdb lists. The chain uses TRBV5-6 and TRBJ1-3; the tabulated D call, TRBD1, remains unverified against the DNA. Germline assignment: CDR1 SGHDT and CDR2 YYEEEE. The CDR3 is 13 amino acids in total, end residues counted. The CDR3 here is CASSAPPGGHLYS.

The rearrangement uses TRBV7-2 and TRBJ2-7; 8 bases are a match to TRBD2. The CDR3 is made up of 15 amino acids. V was clipped by 1 base and J by 0 bases; unmatched bases: 2. Germline CDR1 is SGHTA and CDR2 is FQGNSA. The chain's CDR3 is CASSLGGLASYEQYF. DNA for the CDR3: TGTGCCAGCAGCTTAGGAGGACTAGCCTCCTACGAGCAGTACTTC.

This chain uses TRBV11-2 with TRBJ2-3, with 13 bases that match TRBD2. The CDR3 has 16 amino acids. Trimming cost V 5 bases and J 11 bases; bases outside gene matches: 13. Germline lookup yields CDR1 SGHAT and CDR2 FQNNGV. CDR3 nucleotides: TGTGCCAGCAGCAGTAGACTAGCGGGAGGAAACAATGAGCAGTATTTT. Protein: CASSSRLAGGNNEQYF.

This clonotype was seen repeatedly, ten times or more. This sequence may be a read error, since a much larger clone differs from it by one base. The chain links TRBV6-5 to TRBJ2-7; 10 bases map to TRBD2. The ends lost 11 bases at V and 2 bases at J; junction bases unmatched: 9. Germline V lookup: CDR1 MNHEY, CDR2 SVGAGI. This CDR3 comprises 14 residues. In DNA, the CDR3 is TGTGCCCGACTGGGACTAGCGAACGCCTACGAGCAGTACTTC. This translates into CARLGLANAYEQYF.

This clonotype has a count of ten or more. This chain uses TRBV18 with TRBJ2-1, with D perhaps TRBD2 (5 bases). CDR1 KGHSH and CDR2 LQKENI come from the germline V gene. The V gene lost 3 bases and the J gene lost 5 bases, with 14 bases spanning the gap. CDR3 length: 15 residues. The CDR3 reads CASSPPLASDNEQFF. CDR3 bases: TGTGCCAGCTCACCGCCGCTAGCAAGCGACAATGAGCAGTTCTTC. The variable domain in full, completed from reference TRBV18 and TRBJ2-1, reads NAGVMQNPRHLVRRRGQEARLRCSPMKGHSHVYWYRQLPEEGLKFMVYLQKENIIDESGMPKERFSAEFPKEGPSILRIQQVVRGDSAAYFCASSPPLASDNEQFFGPGTRLTVL.

The CDR3 DNA reads TGTGCCACCAGCAGAGATAACAGCCTAAATGAAAAACTGTTTTTT. It codes for CATSRDNSLNEKLFF. The chain links TRBV15 to TRBJ1-4; D uncertain. Between the trimmed V and J ends, which lost 0 bases and 5 bases, there was a span of 10 bases. The CDR3 length is 15 residues. Germline CDR1 LNHNV, CDR2 YYDKDF (reference sequence).

This clonotype was seen many times. The chain combines TRBV11-2 with TRBJ1-1; a weak D match, TRBD1 (5 bases). CDR3 length equals 11 residues. Germline V gene data show CDR1 as SGHAT and CDR2 as FQNNGV. The ends were cut back, 6 bases at V and 8 bases at J, with 10 bases in the middle. The CDR3 loop reads CASSSDREAFF. The CDR3 coding sequence is TGTGCCAGCAGTTCAGACAGAGAAGCTTTCTTT.

The DNA for the CDR3 is TGCAGCGTTGGGGCGTCGGACTACACCTTC. It is translated as CSVGASDYTF. This rearrangement joins TRBV29-1 to TRBJ1-2; D remains ambiguous. Germline CDR1 SQVTM, CDR2 ANQGSEA. Trimming shortened V by 4 bases and J by 10 bases, and 10 bases separated the two germline ends. The CDR3 runs 10 residues.

This rearrangement joins TRBV7-6 to TRBJ2-1; 7 nucleotides agree with TRBD2. Germline V gene data show CDR1 as SGHVS and CDR2 as FNYEAQ. Losses at the gene ends were 2 bases for V and 8 bases for J; bases not matched to a gene: 9. The CDR3 extends over 15 amino acids. CDR3 DNA: TGTGCCAGCAGCTTACGCGGGAGTGGTACGGATGAGCAGTTCTTC. Encoded protein: CASSLRGSGTDEQFF.

This clonotype has at least ten counts. Here the CDR3 omits its conserved ending phenylalanine or tryptophan, so a read error is the likely source. The J gene is TRBJ2-2, the V gene TRBV20-1; D assignment may be TRBD1 or TRBD2 (5 bases each). V lost 1 base and J 1 base, leaving 16 bases between the germline ends. CDR1 is DFQATT and CDR2 is SNEGSKA in the germline V gene (reference sequence). This CDR3 is built from 17 residues. The CDR3 DNA is TGCAGTGCTAGAGGAATAGGAGGACATCTGAACACCGGGGAGCTGTTTTGT. The encoded protein is CSARGIGGHLNTGELFC.

V is TRBV15 and J is TRBJ1-5; no clear D gene. This CDR3 is built from 14 residues. CDR1 is LNHNV, CDR2 YYDKDF, per germline (reference sequence). V shed 3 bases and J shed 1 base, with 7 bases lying between them. The chain's CDR3 is CATSSGLSNQPQHF. The CDR3 DNA sequence: TGTGCCACCAGCAGCGGGCTCAGCAATCAGCCCCAGCATTTT.

V usage is TRBV27 and J usage is TRBJ2-7; no firm D call. Trimming stripped 3 bases from V and 2 bases from J, with 8 bases between. The CDR3 consists of 13 residues. Germline CDR1 and CDR2: MNHEY and SMNVEV (reference sequence). CDR3 protein: CASSFTNAYEQYF. CDR3 nucleotides: TGTGCCAGCAGTTTCACTAACGCCTACGAGCAGTACTTC.

This clonotype has ten or more counts. This may come from a read error, since a much larger clone is one base off. The chain recombines TRBV13 with TRBJ1-2, with TRBD1 identical over 8 bases. Germline CDR1 is PRHDT and CDR2 is FYEKMQ (reference sequence). J was trimmed by 3 bases and V by 10 bases; bases with no gene match: 4. This CDR3 has 12 amino acids. CDR3 loop: CATSQGDYGYTF. Written as DNA, the CDR3 is TGTGCCACATCACAGGGGGACTATGGCTACACCTTC.

This clonotype was observed a single time. CDR3 bases: TGTGCCAGCAGCTGGGACAGGGGCTTCGAGCAGTACTTC. It translates to CASSWDRGFEQYF. This sequence joins TRBV5-4 and TRBJ2-7, with 10 nucleotides matching TRBD1. The CDR3 covers 13 residues. J was trimmed by 6 bases and V by 3 bases; bases with no gene match: 3. Germline assignment: CDR1 SGHNT and CDR2 YYREEE (reference sequence).

This clonotype has at least ten counts. The V gene is TRBV6-6, the J gene TRBJ1-4, with D perhaps matching TRBD1 (5 bases). This CDR3 comprises 15 residues. From germline, CDR1 is MNHNY and CDR2 SVGAGI (reference sequence). The V end lost 7 bases, the J end lost 8 bases, and 20 bases lay between the germline ends. CDR3 protein: CASTDSGTLGEKLFF. CDR3 in DNA: TGTGCCAGCACCGACTCCGGGACCTTGGGGGAAAAACTGTTTTTT.

In its sample, this clonotype was seen many times. This chain connects TRBV5-6 to TRBJ2-1, with unresolved D. The CDR3 contains 16 residues. Germline assignment: CDR1 SGHDT and CDR2 YYEEEE. Deletions cut 6 bases from V and 2 bases from J, with 18 bases between. CDR3 protein: CASNNAVDPAYNEQFF. DNA for the CDR3: TGTGCCAGCAACAACGCCGTTGACCCTGCCTACAATGAGCAGTTCTTC.

The chain recombines TRBV11-1 with TRBJ2-1; no clear D. Germline lookup yields CDR1 SGHAT and CDR2 FQDESV (reference sequence). V was shortened by 1 base and J by 1 base, with 8 bases between the two germline ends. The CDR3 has 15 amino acids. CDR3 sequence: CASSLDILSYNEQFF. In DNA form, the CDR3 reads TGTGCCAGCAGCTTAGACATTCTATCCTACAATGAGCAGTTCTTC.

V is TRBV18 and J is TRBJ1-1; no clear D gene. The V gene's germline CDR1 is KGHSH and CDR2 LQKENI. The CDR3 extends over 13 amino acids. Trimming cost V 3 bases and J 2 bases, with 7 bases left between them. CDR3: CASSPTGNTEAFF. CDR3 bases: TGTGCCAGCTCACCGACGGGCAACACTGAAGCTTTCTTT.

The sample holds many counts of this clonotype. The chain uses TRBV2 and TRBJ2-4, with D perhaps matching TRBD2 (5 bases). V was trimmed by 7 bases and J by 8 bases, leaving 27 bases between them. The CDR3 loop spans 17 amino acids. The germline CDR1 and CDR2 sequences are SNHLY and FYNNEI. As DNA, the CDR3 is TGTGCCAGCACTCCAACTGGGGAATTGCGGGTAGAGGACATTCAGTACTTC. Translation gives CASTPTGELRVEDIQYF.

V gene TRBV20-1 combines with J gene TRBJ1-4; D remains ambiguous. CDR1 and CDR2 from the germline V gene are DFQATT and SNEGSKA (reference sequence). V was pared by 4 bases and J by 8 bases, with 11 bases between. The length of the CDR3 is 12 residues. CDR3 in amino acids: CSATENLEKLFF. CDR3 in DNA: TGCAGTGCTACGGAAAACCTGGAAAAACTGTTTTTT.